Listed below are T cell receptor beta chains from one sample, sequenced in a study of blood T cell repertoires in COVID-19. TCRdb's copy holds only in-frame clones and misses some; the assay was immunoSEQ multiplex PCR. Of approximately 480,000 clones listed, around 90% are singletons. The specimen sequenced was PBMCs or T cells enriched from blood (not recorded which). The source is a woman aged 18-30 years who had recovered from COVID-19. Both conserved end residues are part of each CDR3. A D gene is named only where the DNA matches it firmly. For some rows the clone size is stated as once, few or many, or as a class when expanded; others skip it.

V gene	clone size	D gene	J gene	CDR3 protein	CDR3 DNA
TRBV7-9	-	-	TRBJ2-1	CASSSSMSSYNEQFF	TGTGCCAGCAGCTCCTCAATGAGCTCCTACAATGAGCAGTTCTTC
TRBV2	-	-	TRBJ2-3	CASSFDYINTDTQYF	TGTGCCAGCAGTTTCGACTATATCAACACAGATACGCAGTATTTT
TRBV2	-	-	TRBJ1-2	CASSHDDSYGYTF	TGTGCCAGCTCCCACGACGACAGCTATGGCTACACCTTC
TRBV7-8	few	TRBD1	TRBJ1-2	CASSLPDRAGGYTF	TGTGCCAGCAGCTTACCCGACAGGGCCGGCGGCTACACCTTC
TRBV19	-	-	TRBJ1-4	CASSIGKESEKLFF	TGTGCCAGTAGTATAGGGAAGGAGAGTGAAAAACTGTTTTTT
TRBV7-6	-	-	TRBJ1-2	CASSLAGANYGYTF	TGTGCCAGCAGCTTAGCTGGAGCTAACTATGGCTACACCTTC
TRBV28	-	TRBD1	TRBJ2-1	CASSQGQGTGNEQFF	TGTGCCAGCAGTCAGGGACAGGGAACGGGCAATGAGCAGTTCTTC
TRBV11-2	few	-	TRBJ1-6	CASSLRNSPLHF	TGTGCCAGCAGCTTGAGGAATTCACCCCTCCACTTT
TRBV18	-	TRBD1	TRBJ2-7	CASSPETGFLYEQYF	TGTGCCAGCTCACCCGAGACAGGGTTTCTCTACGAGCAGTACTTC
TRBV30	few	TRBD1	TRBJ1-2	CAWWDRVNYGYTF	TGTGCCTGGTGGGACAGAGTTAACTATGGCTACACCTTC
TRBV6-5	once	-	TRBJ1-4	CASSYRPTNANEKLFF	TGTGCCAGCAGCTACCGTCCGACAAATGCTAATGAAAAACTGTTTTTT